This TCR beta chain comes out of a study of tumor and adjacent non-tumor tissue in lung cancer (dated by TCRdb to 2017 to 2018). Study-wide context: Of the cohort, over 9 patients had adenocarcinoma, 2 had squamous cell carcinoma and 1 had small cell lung cancer. The 15 enrolled patients, of whom about 10 were men and 5 were women, were aged roughly 30 to 76 years and were diagnosed with TNM stage I to III disease. Sequencing generated a total of some 130 million productive TCRbeta reads, averaging around 4.2 million reads per sample. Bulk TCRbeta repertoires were compared between lung tumor tissue and matched distant non-tumor lung tissue obtained from approximately 15 lung cancer patients. For each patient, one tumor sample and one normal lung sample were taken, giving approximately 30 paired specimens that underwent TCRbeta CDR3 sequencing.

Study-level results and caveats: The methods do not name the sequencing platform or mention unique molecular identifiers. Younger patients had significantly higher TCR diversity, and higher tumor TCR diversity was associated with shorter overall and disease-free survival. TCR diversity (inverse Simpson) was significantly higher in tumor than in normal lung tissue (about 400 vs 180, P = 0.0075, Mann-Whitney U test). Because peripheral blood was not sequenced, the blood TCRbeta repertoires of the lung cancer patients in the study went unexamined. The top 100 clones made up a significantly larger cumulative share of the repertoire in normal lung than in tumor tissue. The cohort had only about 14 patients, and the authors noted that larger samples and more detailed clinical data are needed.

Receptors were amplified or captured by multiplex PCR. Instrument on record: Illumina HiSeq 2500. TCRbeta libraries were constructed through three rounds of nested PCR with primers (Table S4) according to protocols modified from ARM-PCR. Before sequencing, PCR products of 200-500 bp were cut from the gel and purified using the QIAquick gel extraction kit. For the original study's pipeline: Reads were cleaned using Trimmomatic, were merged into complete CDR3 sequences using FLASH, and were assigned to V(D)J germline segments using MiTCR. VDJtools was used to compute clonal diversity as the inverse Simpson's index. In-frame sequences without a premature stop codon were defined as productive reads. TCRdb reran the public reads through fastp at Q25 and MiXCR, keeping productive beta chains. Each CDR3 protein gets just one entry, which takes the most common genes and DNA from the rows behind it. TCRdb, not the original authors, processed these V and J calls. The sample table lists tens of thousands of distinct CDR3 sequences, roughly 75% of them with a count of one. The ten largest account for approximately 30% of the sample.

The germline V gene sets CDR1 to MDHEN and CDR2 to SYDVKM. Including the terminal cysteine and phenylalanine, the CDR3 comprises 15 residues. The entry retains the CDR3 DNA only, 45 bases that are in frame from base 1. V is cut by 6 bases and J by 4 bases, and the space between the germline ends is 16 bases. RNA was isolated from bulk unsorted tissue, and RNA quality was assessed with a NanoDrop ND-1000 and an Agilent 2100. Distant non-tumor tissue taken more than 3 cm from the tumor edge was used as the normal lung sample. All donors had newly diagnosed lung cancer, had not received prior chemotherapy, and were admitted for thoracic surgery in China between August and November 2014. Patients with previous radiotherapy or chemotherapy, or with another concurrent cancer, were excluded from the study. Surgical tissue pieces of roughly 1-2.1 cm3 were preserved in RNAlater solution and stored at -80 °C until use.

This clonotype appeared a few times. The clone's antigen remains unknown. This may come from a read error, since a much larger clone is one base off. The TCR comes from a woman between 45 and 60 years old with non-small cell lung cancer. The chain was built from TRBV28 and TRBJ1-5; TRBD1 is possibly the D segment (5 matching bases). Input material: distant non-tumor lung tissue. The CDR3 sequence is CASSQSNWGNQPQHF. The DNA is TGTGCCAGCAGCCAATCGAACTGGGGGAATCAGCCCCAGCATTTT.